This TCR beta chain was retrieved from a study of cytomegalovirus exposure and HLA in healthy donors. Background on the study: Among the 300 to 500 donors who were genotyped, about 79% fell in the genetic ancestry cluster that is associated with self-reported Caucasian donors.

Vbeta (60) and Jbeta (13) primers were used in the PCR. The protocol was immunoSEQ multiplex PCR, while the TCRdb copy is restricted to in-frame clones and leaves out a portion. The sample has around 150,000 clones. CDR3 size: 13 residues. Germline CDR1 reads MGHDK; CDR2 reads SYGVNS. V lost 1 base to trimming and J lost 1 base, with 4 bases between them. This receptor was obtained from a woman aged 55-70 years in good health and CMV-seronegative. The sample consisted of PBMCs. The chain carries TRBV25-1 and TRBJ1-1, with D unclear. As DNA, the CDR3 is TGTGCCAGCAGTGAATCCAGGAACACTGAAGCTTTCTTT. Translation gives CASSESRNTEAFF.